Below, one T cell receptor beta chain is given with its context. Its antigen is unknown. This entry belongs to a study of cytomegalovirus exposure and HLA in healthy donors. The wider study: Later analysis reported that the approximately 120 validation repertoires shared the platform of the approximately 620 first-cohort repertoires.

TCRdb's table, derived via immunoSEQ multiplex PCR, lists solely in-frame clones and lacks some. The profile shows about 280,000 clones, 85% to 90% of them singletons. Study-wide findings and caveats: Listed as cytomegalovirus-associated were 150 or so TCR beta chains. One later analysis, an examination of the 120 or so validation repertoires, found that first-cohort TCR clusters tended to co-occur in them.

The validation cohort, a group of more than 100 subjects, included the donors and was separate from the roughly 600-subject first cohort. The clonotype originates from a woman aged 18-29 years in good health and CMV-seronegative. Sequencing input: PBMCs.

CDR3 nucleotide sequence: TGTGCCAGCAGCTCCTCCTGGACTAGGGCTGGAGAGACCCAGTACTTC. This encodes CASSSSWTRAGETQYF. V and J are TRBV5-4 and TRBJ2-5; 7 nucleotides align to TRBD2. The CDR3 length is 16 residues. J lost 4 bases, V lost 3 bases, and 12 bases had no gene match. The V gene's germline CDR1 is SGHNT and CDR2 YYREEE (reference sequence).